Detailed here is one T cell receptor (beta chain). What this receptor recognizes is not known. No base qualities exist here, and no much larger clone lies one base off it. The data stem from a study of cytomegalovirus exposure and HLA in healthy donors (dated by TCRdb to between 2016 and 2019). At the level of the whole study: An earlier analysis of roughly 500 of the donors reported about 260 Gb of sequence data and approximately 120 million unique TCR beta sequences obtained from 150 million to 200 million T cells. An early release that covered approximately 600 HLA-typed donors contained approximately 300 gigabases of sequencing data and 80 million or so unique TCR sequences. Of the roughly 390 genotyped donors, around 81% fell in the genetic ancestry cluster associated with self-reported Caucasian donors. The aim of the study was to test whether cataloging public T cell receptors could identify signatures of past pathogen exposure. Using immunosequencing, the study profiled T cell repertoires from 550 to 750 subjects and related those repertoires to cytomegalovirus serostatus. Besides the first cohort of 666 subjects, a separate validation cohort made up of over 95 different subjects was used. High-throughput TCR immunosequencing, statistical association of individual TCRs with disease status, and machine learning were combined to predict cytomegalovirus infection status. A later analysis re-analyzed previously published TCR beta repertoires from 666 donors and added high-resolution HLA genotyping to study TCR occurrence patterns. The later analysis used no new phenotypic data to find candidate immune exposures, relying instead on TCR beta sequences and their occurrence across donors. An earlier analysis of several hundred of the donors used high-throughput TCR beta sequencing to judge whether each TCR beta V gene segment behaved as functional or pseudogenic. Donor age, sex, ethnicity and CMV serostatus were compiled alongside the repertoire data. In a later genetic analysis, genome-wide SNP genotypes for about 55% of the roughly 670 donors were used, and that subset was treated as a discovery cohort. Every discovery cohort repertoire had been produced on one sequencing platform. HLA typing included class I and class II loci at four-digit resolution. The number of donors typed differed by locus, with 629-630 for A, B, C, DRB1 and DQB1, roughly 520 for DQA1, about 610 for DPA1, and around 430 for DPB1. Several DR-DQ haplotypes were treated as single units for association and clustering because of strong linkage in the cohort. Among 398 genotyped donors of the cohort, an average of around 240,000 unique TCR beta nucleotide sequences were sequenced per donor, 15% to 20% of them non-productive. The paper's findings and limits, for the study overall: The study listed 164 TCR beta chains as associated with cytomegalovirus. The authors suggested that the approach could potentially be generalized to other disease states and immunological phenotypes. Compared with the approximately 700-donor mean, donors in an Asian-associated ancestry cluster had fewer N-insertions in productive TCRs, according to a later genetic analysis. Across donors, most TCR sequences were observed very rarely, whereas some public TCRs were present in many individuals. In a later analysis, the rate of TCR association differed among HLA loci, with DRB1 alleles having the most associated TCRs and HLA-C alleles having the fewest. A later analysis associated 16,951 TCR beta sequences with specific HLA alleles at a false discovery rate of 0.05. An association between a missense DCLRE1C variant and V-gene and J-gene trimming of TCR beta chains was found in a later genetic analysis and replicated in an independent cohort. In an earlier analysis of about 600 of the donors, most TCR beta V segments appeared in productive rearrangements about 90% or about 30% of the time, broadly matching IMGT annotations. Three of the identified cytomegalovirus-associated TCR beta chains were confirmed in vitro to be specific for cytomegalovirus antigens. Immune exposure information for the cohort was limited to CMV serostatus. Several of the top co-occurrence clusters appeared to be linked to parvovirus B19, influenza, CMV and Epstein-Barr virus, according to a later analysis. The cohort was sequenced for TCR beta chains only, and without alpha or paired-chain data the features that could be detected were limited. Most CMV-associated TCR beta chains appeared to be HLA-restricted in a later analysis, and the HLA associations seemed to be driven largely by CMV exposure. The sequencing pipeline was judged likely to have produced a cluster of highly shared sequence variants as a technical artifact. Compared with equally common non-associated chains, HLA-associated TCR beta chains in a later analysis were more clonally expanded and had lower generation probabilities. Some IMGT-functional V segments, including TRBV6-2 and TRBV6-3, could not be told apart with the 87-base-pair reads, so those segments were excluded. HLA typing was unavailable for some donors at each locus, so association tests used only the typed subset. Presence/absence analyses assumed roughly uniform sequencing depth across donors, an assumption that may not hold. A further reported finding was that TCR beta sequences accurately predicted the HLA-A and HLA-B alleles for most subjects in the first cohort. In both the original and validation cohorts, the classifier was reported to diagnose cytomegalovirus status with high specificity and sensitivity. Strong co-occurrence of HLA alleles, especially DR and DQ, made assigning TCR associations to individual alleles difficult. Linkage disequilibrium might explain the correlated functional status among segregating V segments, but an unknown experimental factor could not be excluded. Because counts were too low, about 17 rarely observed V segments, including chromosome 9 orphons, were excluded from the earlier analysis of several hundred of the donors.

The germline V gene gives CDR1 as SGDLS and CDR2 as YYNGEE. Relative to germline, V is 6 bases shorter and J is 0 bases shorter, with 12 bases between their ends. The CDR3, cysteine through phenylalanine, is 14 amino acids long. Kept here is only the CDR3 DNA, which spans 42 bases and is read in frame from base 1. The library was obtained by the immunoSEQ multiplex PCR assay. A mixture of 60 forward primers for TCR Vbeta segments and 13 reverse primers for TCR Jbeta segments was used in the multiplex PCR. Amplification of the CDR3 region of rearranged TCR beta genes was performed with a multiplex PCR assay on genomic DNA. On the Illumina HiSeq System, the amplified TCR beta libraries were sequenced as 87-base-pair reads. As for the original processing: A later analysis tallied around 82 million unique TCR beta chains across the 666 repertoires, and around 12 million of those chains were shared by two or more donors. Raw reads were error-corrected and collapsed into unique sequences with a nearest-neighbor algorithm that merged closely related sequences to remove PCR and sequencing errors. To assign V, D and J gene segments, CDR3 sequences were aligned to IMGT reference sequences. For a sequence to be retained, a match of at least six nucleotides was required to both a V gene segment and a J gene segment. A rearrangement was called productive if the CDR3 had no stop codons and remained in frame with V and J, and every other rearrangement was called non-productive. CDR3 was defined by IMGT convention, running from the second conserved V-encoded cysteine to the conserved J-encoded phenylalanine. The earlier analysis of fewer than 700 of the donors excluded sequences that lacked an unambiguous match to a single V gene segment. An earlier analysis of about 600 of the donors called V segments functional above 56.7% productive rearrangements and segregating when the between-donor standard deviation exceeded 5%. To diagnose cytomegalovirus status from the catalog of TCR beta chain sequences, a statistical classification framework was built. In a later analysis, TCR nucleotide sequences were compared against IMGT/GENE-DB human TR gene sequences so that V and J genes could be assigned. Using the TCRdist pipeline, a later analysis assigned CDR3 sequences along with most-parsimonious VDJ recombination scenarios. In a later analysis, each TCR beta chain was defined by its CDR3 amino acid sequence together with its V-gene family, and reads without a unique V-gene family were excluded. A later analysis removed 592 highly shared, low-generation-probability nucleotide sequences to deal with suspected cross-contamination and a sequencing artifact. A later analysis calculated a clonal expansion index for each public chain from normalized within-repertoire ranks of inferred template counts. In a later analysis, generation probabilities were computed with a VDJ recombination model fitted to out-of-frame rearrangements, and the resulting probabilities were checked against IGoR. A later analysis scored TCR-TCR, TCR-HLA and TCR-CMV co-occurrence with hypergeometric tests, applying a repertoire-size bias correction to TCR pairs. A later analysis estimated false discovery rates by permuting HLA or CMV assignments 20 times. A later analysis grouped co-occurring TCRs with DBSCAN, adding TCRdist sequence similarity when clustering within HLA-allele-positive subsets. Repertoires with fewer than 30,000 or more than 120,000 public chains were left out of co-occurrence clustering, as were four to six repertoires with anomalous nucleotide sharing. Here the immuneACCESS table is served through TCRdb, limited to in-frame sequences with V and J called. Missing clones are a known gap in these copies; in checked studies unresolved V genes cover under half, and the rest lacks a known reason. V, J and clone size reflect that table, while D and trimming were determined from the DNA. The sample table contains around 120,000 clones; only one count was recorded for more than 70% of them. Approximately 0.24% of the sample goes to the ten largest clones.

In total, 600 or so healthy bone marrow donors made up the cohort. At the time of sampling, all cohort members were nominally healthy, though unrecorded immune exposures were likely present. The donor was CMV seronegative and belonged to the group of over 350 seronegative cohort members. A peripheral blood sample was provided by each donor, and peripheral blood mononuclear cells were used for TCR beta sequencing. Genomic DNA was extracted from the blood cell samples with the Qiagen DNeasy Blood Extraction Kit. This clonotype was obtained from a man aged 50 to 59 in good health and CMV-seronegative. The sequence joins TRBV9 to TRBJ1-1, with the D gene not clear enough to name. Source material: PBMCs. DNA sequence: TGTGCCAGCACCAAGACTACATTGAACACTGAAGCTTTCTTT. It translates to CASTKTTLNTEAFF.